Below are 17 T cell receptor beta chains sequenced from a single sample in a study of metastatic and nonmetastatic thyroid tumors. All patients were untreated before thyroid surgery. TCRdb ran MiXCR on the PCR reads. The sample includes around 20,000 clones, around a quarter of them seen just once. Sequenced input: blood. The receptors here all came from a female donor with papillary thyroid cancer or a benign thyroid nodule (not recorded which). Some clones in this sample may be carry-over from other donors' samples.

The V call is TRBV30, the J call TRBJ1-1; TRBD1 agrees at 7 bases. J gave up 10 bases and V 3 bases, and 5 bases lay outside the gene matches. Looked up from germline, CDR1 is GTSNPN and CDR2 is SVGIG (reference sequence). The CDR3 length is 11 residues. In DNA, the CDR3 is TGTGCCTGGAGAGAGGGGGCGGGAGCTTTCTTT. This translates into CAWREGAGAFF.

On this clone itself: This may stem from a read error, because a much larger clone lies one nucleotide away. This specimen includes other DNA sequences encoding the same CDR3. The J gene is TRBJ2-7, the V gene TRBV6-2 or TRBV6-3; no clear D gene. The CDR3 contains 13 residues. Germline V gene sequence: CDR1 MNHEY, CDR2 SVGEGT. The CDR3 spells CTSSQREFPEQYF. CDR3 DNA sequence: TGTACCAGCAGTCAGCGTGAGTTCCCGGAGCAGTACTTC.

This clone has ten or more counts. V gene TRBV20-1 combines with J gene TRBJ2-1; tentative D call: TRBD2 (6 bases). The CDR3 sequence is 17 residues long. V was trimmed by 0 bases and J by 4 bases, leaving 19 bases between them. The germline V gene encodes CDR1 DFQATT and CDR2 SNEGSKA (reference sequence). The CDR3 DNA reads TGCAGTGCTAGAGACCCCCTGGTAGCGGTGAATTACAATGAGCAGTTCTTC. Protein product: CSARDPLVAVNYNEQFF.

The chain is built from TRBV27 and TRBJ1-5; a possible D gene is TRBD1 (5 bases). Between the trimmed V and J ends, which lost 5 bases and 0 bases, there was a span of 14 bases. CDR1 is MNHEY, CDR2 SMNVEV, per germline (reference sequence). The CDR3 loop spans 16 amino acids. CDR3 bases: TGTGCCAGCAGTGCGGGGGGACTGTATAGCAATCAGCCCCAGCATTTT. Encoded protein: CASSAGGLYSNQPQHF.

There are many counts of this clone. The chain employs TRBV11-2 and TRBJ2-3; no reliable D call. The germline V gene encodes CDR1 SGHAT and CDR2 FQNNGV. The V end was cut by 1 base, the J end by 9 bases, with 14 bases between. The CDR3 has 14 amino acids. In DNA, the CDR3 is TGTGCCAGCAGCTTAGTCGGTAGCTCAGGAACGCAGTATTTT. It specifies CASSLVGSSGTQYF.

This clone was counted ten times or more. The sample carries other DNA sequences with the same CDR3. The chain has TRBV19 and TRBJ1-5; a weak D match, TRBD1 (6 bases). The V end lost 4 bases, the J end lost 4 bases, and 20 bases lay between the germline ends. The CDR3 runs to 17 residues. Germline V CDR1 and CDR2: LNHDA, SQIVND (reference sequence). The CDR3 bases are TGTGCCAGTAGTAAATCGGTAAACAGGGCCTGGAATCAGCCCCAGCATTTT. Translation gives CASSKSVNRAWNQPQHF.

This clone was observed many times. The chain employs TRBV30 and TRBJ2-3; 10 bases are a match to TRBD1. J lost 4 bases, V lost 5 bases, and 0 bases had no gene match. Germline V CDR1 and CDR2: GTSNPN, SVGIG (reference sequence). This CDR3 spans 12 amino acids. In DNA, the CDR3 is TGTGCCTGGGACAGGGGGCCAGATACGCAGTATTTT. It is translated as CAWDRGPDTQYF.

V gene TRBV27 combines with J gene TRBJ2-7; 9 nucleotides agree with TRBD2. The CDR3 extends over 14 amino acids. Germline CDR1 reads MNHEY; CDR2 reads SMNVEV (reference sequence). Trimming took 4 bases from V and 3 from J; bases not matched to a gene: 4. The CDR3 coding sequence is TGTGCCAGCAGTTCTAGCGGGGTTGACTACGAGCAGTACTTC. It yields the protein CASSSSGVDYEQYF.

The table lists this clone with many counts. This chain uses TRBV5-1 with TRBJ1-2; D is unclear. Germline values: CDR1 SGHRS, CDR2 YFSETQ. The CDR3 totals 14 residues. Trimming took 0 bases from V and 3 from J, leaving 9 bases between them. CDR3 in amino acids: CASSLGTSDYGYTF. CDR3 nucleotide sequence: TGCGCCAGCAGCTTGGGTACATCCGACTATGGCTACACCTTC.

This clone was detected a few times. The V gene is TRBV6-2 or TRBV6-3, the J gene TRBJ2-1, with D possibly matching TRBD2 (7 bases). The CDR3 totals 13 residues. V dropped 8 bases and J dropped 7 bases, with 15 bases sitting between them. Germline CDR1 and CDR2: MNHEY and SVGEGT. CDR3 protein: CASGSGRGNEQFF. CDR3 DNA sequence: TGTGCCAGCGGTTCAGGGAGGGGGAATGAGCAGTTCTTC.

This chain connects TRBV2 to TRBJ2-1; 7 positions match TRBD2. Germline-derived CDR1 and CDR2 are SNHLY and FYNNEI. This CDR3 has 19 amino acids. V shed 2 bases, J shed 8 bases, and the junction held 21 bases outside the gene matches. The CDR3 bases are TGTGCCAGCAGTGAAAGAGGGAAGTGTGCGGCGGGAGTATTGTATGAGCAGTTCTTC. Amino acid sequence: CASSERGKCAAGVLYEQFF.

The chain recombines TRBV6-1 with TRBJ2-7, with TRBD2 matching 7 bases. The length of the CDR3 is 14 residues. Germline assignment: CDR1 MNHNS and CDR2 SASEGT. The junction had 7 bases not matched to a gene; V was cut back by 2 bases and J by 6 bases. The CDR3 nucleotides read TGTGCCAGCAGTGAATGGCGGGAGATAGGCGAGCAGTACTTC. Protein product: CASSEWREIGEQYF.

This chain links TRBV14 with TRBJ1-6; 7 bases are a match to TRBD1. The length of the CDR3 is 16 residues. The J segment lost 7 bases and the V segment lost 2 bases, leaving 8 bases of the junction unmatched. CDR1 and CDR2 (germline): SGHDN, FVKESK. DNA of the CDR3: TGTGCCAGCAGCCAACCACGGGGGACAGCGAATTCACCCCTCCACTTT. This translates into CASSQPRGTANSPLHF.

The V gene is TRBV30, the J gene TRBJ1-1; maybe TRBD1 (5 bases). The CDR3 totals 13 residues. V shed 2 bases and J shed 5 bases, with 12 bases lying between them. CDR1 and CDR2 (germline): GTSNPN, SVGIG (reference sequence). The CDR3 coding sequence is TGTGCCTGGAGTATCAGGGAGGGAACTGAAGCTTTCTTT. Its protein product is CAWSIREGTEAFF.

The J gene is TRBJ2-5, the V gene TRBV7-6; tentative D call: TRBD2 (6 bases). CDR3 length equals 14 residues. V was trimmed by 5 bases and J by 8 bases, leaving 18 bases between them. Germline V gene lookup returns CDR1 SGHVS and CDR2 FNYEAQ. CDR3 in DNA: TGTGCCAGCAGCCCCCCTAGCGCTTTGGGAACCCAGTACTTC. Protein: CASSPPSALGTQYF.

By sample share, this clone is medium-sized (0.01 to 0.1%). The chain recombines TRBV19 with TRBJ2-1; weak D call: TRBD2 (7 bases). V lost 3 bases and J lost 5, with 14 bases in between. This CDR3 has 15 residues. Germline V CDR1 and CDR2: LNHDA, SQIVND (reference sequence). Written as DNA, the CDR3 is TGTGCCAGTAGTATCCTAGGGGGGGGTAACAATGAGCAGTTCTTC. Translating it yields CASSILGGGNNEQFF.

This clone was seen repeatedly, ten times or more. The chain is built from TRBV4-1 and TRBJ1-4, with D unclear. CDR3 size: 15 residues. The ends were cut back, 1 base at V and 6 bases at J, with 12 bases in the middle. Germline-derived CDR1 and CDR2 are MGHRA and YSYEKL. Here the CDR3 reads CASSQGRNGDEKLFF. The CDR3 DNA follows: TGCGCCAGCAGCCAAGGACGCAACGGGGATGAAAAACTGTTTTTT.